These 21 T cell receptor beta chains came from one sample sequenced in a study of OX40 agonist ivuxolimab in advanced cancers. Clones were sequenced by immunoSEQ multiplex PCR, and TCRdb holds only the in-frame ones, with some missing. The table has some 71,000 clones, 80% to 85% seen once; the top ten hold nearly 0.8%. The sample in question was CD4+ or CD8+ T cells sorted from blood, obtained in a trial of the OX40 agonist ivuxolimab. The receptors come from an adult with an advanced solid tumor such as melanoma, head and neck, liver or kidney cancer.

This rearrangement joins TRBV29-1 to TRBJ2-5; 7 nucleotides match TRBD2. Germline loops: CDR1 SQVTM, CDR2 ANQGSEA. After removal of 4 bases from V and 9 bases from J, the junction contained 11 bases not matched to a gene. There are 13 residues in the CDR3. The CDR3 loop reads CSVVRLAAGAQYF. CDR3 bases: TGCAGCGTTGTGAGGCTAGCGGCCGGGGCCCAGTACTTC.

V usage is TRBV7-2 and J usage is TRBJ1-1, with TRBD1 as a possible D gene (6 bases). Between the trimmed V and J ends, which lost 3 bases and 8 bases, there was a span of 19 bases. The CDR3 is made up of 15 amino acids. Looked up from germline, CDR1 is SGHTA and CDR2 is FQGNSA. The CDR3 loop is CASSLNGGAGFEAFF. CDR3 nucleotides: TGTGCCAGCAGCTTGAACGGGGGCGCGGGTTTCGAAGCTTTCTTT.

CDR3 sequence: CASTMHLGTAEAFF. DNA of the CDR3: TGTGCCAGCACCATGCACTTGGGGACAGCTGAAGCTTTCTTT. The V call is TRBV7-2, the J call TRBJ1-1; 7 bases align to TRBD1. Trimming at V came to 7 bases and at J to 6 bases, leaving 11 bases not matched to a gene. The CDR3 is 14 residues long. Germline CDR1 is SGHTA and CDR2 is FQGNSA.

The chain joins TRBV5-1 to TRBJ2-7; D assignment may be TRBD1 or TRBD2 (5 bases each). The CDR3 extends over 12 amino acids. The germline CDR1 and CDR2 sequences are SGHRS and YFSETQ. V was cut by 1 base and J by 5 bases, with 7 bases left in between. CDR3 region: CASSLLGDEQYF. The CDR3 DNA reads TGCGCCAGCAGCTTGCTGGGGGACGAGCAGTACTTC.

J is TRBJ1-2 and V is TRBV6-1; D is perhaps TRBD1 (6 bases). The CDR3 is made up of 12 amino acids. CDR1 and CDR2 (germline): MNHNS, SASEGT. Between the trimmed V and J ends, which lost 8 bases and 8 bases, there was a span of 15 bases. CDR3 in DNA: TGTGCCAGCGATTTTGACAGGCGGGGCTACACCTTC. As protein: CASDFDRRGYTF.

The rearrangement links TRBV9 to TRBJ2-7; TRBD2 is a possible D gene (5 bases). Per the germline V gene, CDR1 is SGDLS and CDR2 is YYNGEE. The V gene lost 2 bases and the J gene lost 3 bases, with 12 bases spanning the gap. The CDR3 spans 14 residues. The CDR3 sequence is CASSVGRASYEQYF. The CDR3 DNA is TGTGCCAGCAGCGTTGGGCGGGCCAGCTACGAGCAGTACTTC.

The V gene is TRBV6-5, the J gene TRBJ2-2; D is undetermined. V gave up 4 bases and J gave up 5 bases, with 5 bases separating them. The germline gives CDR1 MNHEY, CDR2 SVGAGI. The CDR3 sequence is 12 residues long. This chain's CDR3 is CASSWGTGELFF. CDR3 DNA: TGTGCCAGCAGTTGGGGAACCGGGGAGCTGTTTTTT.

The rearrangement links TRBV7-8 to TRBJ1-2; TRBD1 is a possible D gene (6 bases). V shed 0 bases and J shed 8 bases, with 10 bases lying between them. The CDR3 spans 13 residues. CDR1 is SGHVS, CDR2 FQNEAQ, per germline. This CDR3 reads CASSLAQGRGYTF. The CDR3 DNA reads TGTGCCAGCAGCTTAGCACAGGGTCGGGGCTACACCTTC.

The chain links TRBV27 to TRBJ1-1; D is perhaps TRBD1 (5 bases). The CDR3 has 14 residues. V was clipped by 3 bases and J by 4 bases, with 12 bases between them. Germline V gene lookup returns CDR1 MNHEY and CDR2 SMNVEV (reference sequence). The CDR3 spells CASSFRGGGTEAFF. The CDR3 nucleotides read TGTGCCAGCAGTTTTAGGGGCGGGGGCACTGAAGCTTTCTTT.

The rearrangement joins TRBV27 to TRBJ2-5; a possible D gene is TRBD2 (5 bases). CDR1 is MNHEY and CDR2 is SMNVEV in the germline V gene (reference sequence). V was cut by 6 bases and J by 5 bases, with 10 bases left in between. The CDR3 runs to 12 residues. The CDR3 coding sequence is TGTGCCAGCAGCCAGACGGGGGAGACCCAGTACTTC. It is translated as CASSQTGETQYF.

The CDR3 region has the DNA TGTGCCAGCAGTTACCCGCCGGGACTAGCGGGAAACGAGCAGTACTTC. It encodes CASSYPPGLAGNEQYF. V is TRBV6-6 and J is TRBJ2-7, with 13 bases identical to TRBD2. The trim removed 2 bases at V and 5 bases at J, leaving 6 bases unmatched. From germline, CDR1 is MNHNY and CDR2 SVGAGI (reference sequence). The CDR3 is made up of 16 amino acids.

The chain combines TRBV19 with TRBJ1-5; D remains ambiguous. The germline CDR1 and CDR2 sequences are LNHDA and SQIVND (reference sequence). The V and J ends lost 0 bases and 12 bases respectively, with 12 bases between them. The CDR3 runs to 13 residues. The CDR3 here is CASSIEGSLYQHF. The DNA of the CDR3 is TGTGCCAGTAGTATAGAAGGCAGTCTCTACCAGCATTTT.

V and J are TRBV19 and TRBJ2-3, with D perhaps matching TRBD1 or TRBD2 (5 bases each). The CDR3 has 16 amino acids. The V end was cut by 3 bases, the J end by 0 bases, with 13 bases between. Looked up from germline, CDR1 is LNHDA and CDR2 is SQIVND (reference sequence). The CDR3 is CASSIISGPSTDTQYF. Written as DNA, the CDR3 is TGTGCCAGTAGTATTATATCGGGGCCGAGCACAGATACGCAGTATTTT.

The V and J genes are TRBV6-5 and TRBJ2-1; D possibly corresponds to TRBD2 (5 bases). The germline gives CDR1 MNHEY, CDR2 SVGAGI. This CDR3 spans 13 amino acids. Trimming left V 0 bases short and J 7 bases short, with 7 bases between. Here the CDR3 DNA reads TGTGCCAGCAGTTACTCGTCGGGAAATGAGCAGTTCTTC. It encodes CASSYSSGNEQFF.

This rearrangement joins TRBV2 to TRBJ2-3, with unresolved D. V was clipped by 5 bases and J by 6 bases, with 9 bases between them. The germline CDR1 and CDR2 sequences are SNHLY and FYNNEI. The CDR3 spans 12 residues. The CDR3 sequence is CASSRASDTQYF. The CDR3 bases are TGTGCCAGCAGTCGCGCATCGGATACGCAGTATTTT.

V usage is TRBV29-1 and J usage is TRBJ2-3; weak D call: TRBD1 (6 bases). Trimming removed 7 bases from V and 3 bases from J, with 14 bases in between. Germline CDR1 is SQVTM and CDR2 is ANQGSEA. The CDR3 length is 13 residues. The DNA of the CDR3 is TGCAGCGACTCCCAGGGGTTGACAGATACGCAGTATTTT. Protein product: CSDSQGLTDTQYF.

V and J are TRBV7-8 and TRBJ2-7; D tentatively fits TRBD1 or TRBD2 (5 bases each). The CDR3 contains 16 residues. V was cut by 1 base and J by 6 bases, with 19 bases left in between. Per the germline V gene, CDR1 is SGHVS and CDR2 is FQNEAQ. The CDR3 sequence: CASSLGSGAFGAEQYF. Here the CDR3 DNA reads TGTGCCAGCAGCTTAGGATCCGGAGCGTTCGGGGCCGAGCAGTACTTC.

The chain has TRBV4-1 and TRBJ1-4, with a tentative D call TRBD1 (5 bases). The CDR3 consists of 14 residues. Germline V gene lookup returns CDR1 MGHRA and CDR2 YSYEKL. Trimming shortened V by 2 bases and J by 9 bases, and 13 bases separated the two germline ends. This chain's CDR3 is CASSQTPGAQKLFF. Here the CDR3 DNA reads TGCGCCAGCAGCCAAACACCCGGGGCTCAAAAACTGTTTTTT.

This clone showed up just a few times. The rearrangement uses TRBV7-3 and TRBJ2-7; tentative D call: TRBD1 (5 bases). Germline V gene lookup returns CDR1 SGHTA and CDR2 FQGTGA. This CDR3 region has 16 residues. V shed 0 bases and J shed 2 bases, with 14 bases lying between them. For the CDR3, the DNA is TGTGCCAGCAGCTTAACGTGGGGCTTATCTACCTACGAGCAGTACTTC. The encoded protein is CASSLTWGLSTYEQYF.

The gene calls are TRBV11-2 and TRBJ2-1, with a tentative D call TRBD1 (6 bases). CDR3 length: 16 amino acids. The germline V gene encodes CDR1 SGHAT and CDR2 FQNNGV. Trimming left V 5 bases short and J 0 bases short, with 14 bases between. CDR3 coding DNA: TGTGCCAGCAGCCCCAGGGGCTTGAGCTCCTACAATGAGCAGTTCTTC. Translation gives CASSPRGLSSYNEQFF. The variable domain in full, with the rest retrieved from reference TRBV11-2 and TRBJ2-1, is EAGVAQSPRYKIIEKRQSVAFWCNPISGHATLYWYQQILGQGPKLLIQFQNNGVVDDSQLPKDRFSAERLKGVDSTLKIQPAKLEDSAVYLCASSPRGLSSYNEQFFGPGTRLTVL.

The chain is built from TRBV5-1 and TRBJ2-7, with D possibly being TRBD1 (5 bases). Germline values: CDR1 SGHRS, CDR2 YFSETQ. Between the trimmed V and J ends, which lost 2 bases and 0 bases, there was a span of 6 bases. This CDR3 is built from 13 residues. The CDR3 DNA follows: TGCGCCAGCAGCTTCCAGGGCTCCTACGAGCAGTACTTC. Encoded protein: CASSFQGSYEQYF.